This T cell receptor (beta chain) was recovered during a study of T cell responses to AZD1222 COVID-19 vaccine. This clone was seen once. The antigen is unknown. Produced via immunoSEQ multiplex PCR; TCRdb's table is partial and in-frame only. Among about 100,000 clones, roughly 86% were seen once, and the ten largest hold around 1.5%. Germline values: CDR1 MNHNS, CDR2 SASEGT. With 2 bases removed from V and 4 bases from J, the gap between germline ends came to 11 bases. The CDR3 runs 14 residues. Findings and limits, study-wide: Per reports, nearly half of all spike-specific TCRs target regions that are unmutated in variants. Clonal diversity was possibly underestimated, and white British individuals and females predominated among donors.

Material: peripheral blood, obtained on day 0 of AZD1222 vaccination. The clonotype was recovered from an adult in good health. The chain combines TRBV6-1 with TRBJ1-1; possible D gene TRBD1, 5 bases. The CDR3 reads CASSEQGMGTEAFF. CDR3 coding DNA: TGTGCCAGCAGTGAACAGGGCATGGGCACTGAAGCTTTCTTT.